This T cell receptor beta chain was identified in a study of blood T cell repertoires in COVID-19. About the research overall: Samples representing acute and convalescent COVID-19 were sourced from the United States, Italy and Spain. PBMCs, B-cell-depleted T cells, or T cells were the source of the cDNA or gDNA that made up the material.

TCRdb's table, derived via immunoSEQ multiplex PCR, lists solely in-frame clones and lacks some. The sample gives under 200,000 clones, approximately 87% of which show up once; roughly 4% is in the top ten. The CDR3 has 14 amino acids. Germline CDR1 is SGHRS and CDR2 is YFSETQ. The ends lost 4 bases at V and 4 bases at J; junction bases unmatched: 4. Sequencing was done on a sample of peripheral blood. This sequence joins TRBV5-1 and TRBJ1-1; 10 positions agree with TRBD1. This receptor was taken from a woman in her 70s with acute or convalescent COVID-19. The CDR3 region is CASSEGQGSTEAFF. As DNA, the CDR3 is TGCGCCAGCAGCGAGGGACAGGGGTCCACTGAAGCTTTCTTT.